These 27 T cell receptor beta chains came from one sample sequenced in a study of a mutant IDH1 vaccine in newly diagnosed glioma. Described time point: week 47, end of study. Each dose of the vaccine consisted of 300 ug of mutant IDH1 20-mer peptide, with topical imiquimod. The data were produced by immunoSEQ multiplex PCR, yet TCRdb's version contains in-frame clones alone and is incomplete. Of tens of thousands of clones in the sample, 65% to 90% were seen once. Antigen specificity for these receptors is unknown. This specimen was PBMCs, taken from a glioma patient whose treatment included an IDH1 peptide vaccine. These TCRs come from a man aged 18 to 29 with glioma. Some clones in this sample may be carry-over from other donors' samples.

This sequence joins TRBV20-1 and TRBJ1-2; D is unclear. This CDR3 is built from 11 residues. V was trimmed by 3 bases and J by 7 bases, leaving 9 bases between them. The germline CDR1 and CDR2 sequences are DFQATT and SNEGSKA (reference sequence). The CDR3 reads CSASSEGGYTF. The CDR3 DNA reads TGCAGTGCTAGCTCGGAAGGTGGCTACACCTTC.

The genes are TRBV4-3 and TRBJ2-7, with a weak D call TRBD1 (6 bases). V lost 1 base and J 2 bases, leaving 15 bases between the germline ends. Germline loops: CDR1 LGHNA, CDR2 YSLEER. This CDR3 is built from 16 residues. The CDR3 nucleotides are TGCGCCAGCAGCCAAGGGGGCAGGGGCATTACCTACGAGCAGTACTTC. This sequence encodes CASSQGGRGITYEQYF.

The rearrangement joins TRBV4-3 to TRBJ1-5, with no clear D. V was pared by 3 bases and J by 4 bases, with 13 bases between. Germline V gene lookup returns CDR1 LGHNA and CDR2 YSLEER. CDR3 length equals 15 residues. CDR3 sequence: CASSQIPGANQPQHF. In nucleotides, the CDR3 is TGCGCCAGCAGCCAGATCCCGGGAGCTAATCAGCCCCAGCATTTT.

The genes are TRBV7-2 and TRBJ1-2, with a weak D call TRBD1 (6 bases). Germline-derived CDR1 and CDR2 are SGHTA and FQGNSA. Trimming removed 7 bases from V and 7 bases from J, with 28 bases in between. The CDR3 has 17 residues. CDR3 coding DNA: TGTGCCAGCACTCTCGCCGGGACACTTTTTCCCTATGGTGGCTACACCTTC. Translation gives CASTLAGTLFPYGGYTF.

The chain joins TRBV5-5 to TRBJ2-5; TRBD2 agrees at 12 bases. The CDR3 is 16 amino acids. V lost 3 bases, J lost 3 bases, and 6 bases stayed unmatched. In germline, CDR1 is SGHKS, CDR2 YYEKEE (reference sequence). CDR3 region: CASSSRLAGVEETQYF. In DNA, the CDR3 is TGTGCCAGCAGCTCCAGACTAGCGGGAGTGGAAGAGACCCAGTACTTC. Full variable domain (rest looked up from reference TRBV5-5 and TRBJ2-5): DAGVTQSPTHLIKTRGQQVTLRCSPISGHKSVSWYQQVLGQGPQFIFQYYEKEERGRGNFPDRFSARQFPNYSSELNVNALLLGDSALYLCASSSRLAGVEETQYFGPGTRLLVL.

The chain uses TRBV5-1 and TRBJ1-1, with a possible D match to TRBD1 (5 bases). The CDR3 is 13 residues long. V lost 4 bases, J lost 0 bases, and 7 bases lay in between. In germline, CDR1 is SGHRS, CDR2 YFSETQ. The CDR3 region is CASSGQMNTEAFF. CDR3 nucleotides: TGCGCCAGCAGCGGACAAATGAACACTGAAGCTTTCTTT.

CDR3 region: CASSLGPGPAFF. The CDR3 coding sequence is TGTGCCAGCAGCTTGGGACCAGGGCCCGCGTTTTTT. This chain joins TRBV5-5 and TRBJ2-2; D possibly corresponds to TRBD1 (5 bases). The germline V gene encodes CDR1 SGHKS and CDR2 YYEKEE (reference sequence). The CDR3 sequence is 12 residues long. V was clipped by 0 bases and J by 16 bases, with 13 bases between them.

This clone was observed once. This rearrangement joins TRBV9 to TRBJ2-1; a weak D match, TRBD1 (5 bases). From germline, CDR1 is SGDLS and CDR2 YYNGEE. V gave up 3 bases and J gave up 7 bases, with 20 bases separating them. The CDR3 runs 16 residues. The CDR3 DNA reads as TGTGCCAGCAGCGCCGGGTCGGTAAGGGGAAGGAATGAGCAGTTCTTC. Translation gives CASSAGSVRGRNEQFF.

The chain links TRBV27 to TRBJ2-7; TRBD2 matches at 7 bases. Germline values: CDR1 MNHEY, CDR2 SMNVEV (reference sequence). CDR3 length equals 14 residues. V lost 6 bases, J lost 5 bases, and 10 bases stayed unmatched. CDR3 residues: CASSTGTRENEQYF. The CDR3 DNA reads TGTGCCAGCAGCACCGGGACGCGGGAGAACGAGCAGTACTTC.

The chain employs TRBV4-2 and TRBJ2-3, with D possibly matching TRBD2 (6 bases). Germline V lookup: CDR1 LGHNA, CDR2 YNFKEQ. The CDR3 covers 12 residues. V shed 4 bases and J shed 7 bases, with 9 bases lying between them. CDR3 sequence: CASSPRGNTQYF. CDR3 bases: TGTGCCAGCAGCCCCCGGGGGAATACGCAGTATTTT.

DNA for the CDR3: TGTGCCAGCAGCCAAGATTGGACAGGGCGCTACGAGCAGTACTTC. Translated: CASSQDWTGRYEQYF. V is TRBV4-2 and J is TRBJ2-7; 8 bases match TRBD1. The CDR3 contains 15 residues. Germline CDR1 reads LGHNA; CDR2 reads YNFKEQ. Losses at the gene ends were 0 bases for V and 3 bases for J; bases not matched to a gene: 4.

The sample holds a few counts of this clone. The V and J genes are TRBV4-3 and TRBJ1-3; D might be TRBD1 (5 bases). This CDR3 is 15 amino acids long. V lost 0 bases and J 3 bases, leaving 9 bases between the germline ends. Germline CDR1 reads LGHNA; CDR2 reads YSLEER. CDR3 nucleotides: TGCGCCAGCAGCCAAGATCGAGGGGTTGGAAACACCATATATTTT. It yields the protein CASSQDRGVGNTIYF.

This sequence joins TRBV13 and TRBJ2-3; TRBD2 agrees at 7 bases. The CDR3 consists of 16 residues. Germline V gene data show CDR1 as PRHDT and CDR2 as FYEKMQ (reference sequence). Losses at the gene ends were 3 bases for V and 3 bases for J; bases not matched to a gene: 9. CDR3 in DNA: TGTGCCAGCAGCTTTAGGGCGGGGAGGGAGACAGATACGCAGTATTTT. This translates into CASSFRAGRETDTQYF.

The chain joins TRBV7-9 to TRBJ1-1, with D tentatively TRBD1 (5 bases). Looked up from germline, CDR1 is SEHNR and CDR2 is FQNEAQ (reference sequence). The CDR3 totals 15 residues. The germline V and J ends were trimmed by 1 base and 1 base, with 10 bases remaining between them. This CDR3 is CASSLGGRENTEAFF. CDR3 coding DNA: TGTGCCAGCAGCTTAGGGGGCAGGGAGAACACTGAAGCTTTCTTT.

This sequence joins TRBV6-1 and TRBJ1-2, with D tentatively TRBD1 (5 bases). The V and J ends lost 7 bases and 0 bases respectively, with 12 bases between them. Germline loops: CDR1 MNHNS, CDR2 SASEGT. The CDR3 is made up of 14 amino acids. CDR3 amino acids: CASIMGRSNYGYTF. In nucleotides, the CDR3 is TGTGCCAGCATTATGGGACGATCTAACTATGGCTACACCTTC.

The chain has TRBV6-6 and TRBJ2-7; weak D call: TRBD2 (7 bases). The ends were cut back, 8 bases at V and 6 bases at J, with 20 bases in the middle. The V gene's germline CDR1 is MNHNY and CDR2 SVGAGI (reference sequence). The CDR3 covers 14 residues. The CDR3 spells CASGRGAEGREQYF. DNA of the CDR3: TGTGCCAGCGGGAGGGGGGCAGAAGGTCGCGAGCAGTACTTC.

This clone was seen only once. This chain joins TRBV7-8 and TRBJ1-4; TRBD1 is a possible D gene (5 bases). Germline lookup yields CDR1 SGHVS and CDR2 FQNEAQ. The V end was cut by 4 bases, the J end by 7 bases, with 22 bases between. This CDR3 comprises 17 residues. The CDR3: CASSWEGLGVEGEKLFF. The CDR3 nucleotides read TGTGCCAGCAGCTGGGAGGGGCTGGGTGTTGAGGGTGAAAAACTGTTTTTT.

The chain links TRBV7-2 to TRBJ2-1, with a weak D call TRBD1 (5 bases). CDR3 length: 17 amino acids. The V end was cut by 5 bases, the J end by 9 bases, with 26 bases between. Looked up from germline, CDR1 is SGHTA and CDR2 is FQGNSA. CDR3 sequence (DNA): TGTGCCAGCAGCCTTACGACGACAGCCCCTTCTCTCATTGAGCAGTTCTTC. It codes for CASSLTTTAPSLIEQFF.

The chain employs TRBV9 and TRBJ2-7, with 10 bases identical to TRBD1. V dropped 8 bases and J dropped 3; count of bases not matched to a gene: 8. This CDR3 region has 14 residues. Germline CDR1 reads SGDLS; CDR2 reads YYNGEE. Here the CDR3 reads CASNRQGAGYEQYF. CDR3 coding DNA: TGTGCCAGTAACCGACAGGGGGCTGGCTACGAGCAGTACTTC. The variable domain in full, with the rest retrieved from reference TRBV9 and TRBJ2-7, is DSGVTQTPKHLITATGQRVTLRCSPRSGDLSVYWYQQSLDQGLQFLIQYYNGEERAKGNILERFSAQQFPDLHSELNLSSLELGDSALYFCASNRQGAGYEQYFGPGTRLTVT.

This CDR3 reads CASSDKGLAGRYEQYF. In DNA, the CDR3 is TGCGCCAGCAGCGATAAGGGACTAGCGGGGAGATACGAGCAGTACTTC. The chain employs TRBV5-1 and TRBJ2-7; TRBD2 aligns across 13 bases. The germline gives CDR1 SGHRS, CDR2 YFSETQ. V shed 4 bases, J shed 4 bases, and the junction held 8 bases outside the gene matches. CDR3 length: 16 residues. The whole variable domain, filled in from reference TRBV5-1 and TRBJ2-7, reads KAGVTQTPRYLIKTRGQQVTLSCSPISGHRSVSWYQQTPGQGLQFLFEYFSETQRNKGNFPGRFSGRQFSNSRSEMNVSTLELGDSALYLCASSDKGLAGRYEQYFGPGTRLTVT.

CDR3 sequence (DNA): TGCGCCAGCAGCCGTCAGTCGACAGGGGCCTACGAGCAGTACTTC. The encoded protein is CASSRQSTGAYEQYF. The genes are TRBV5-1 and TRBJ2-7; 8 bases map to TRBD1. CDR3 length equals 15 residues. Trimming cost V 4 bases and J 2 bases; bases outside gene matches: 8. The germline V gene encodes CDR1 SGHRS and CDR2 YFSETQ.

The chain carries TRBV4-3 and TRBJ2-7; 13 bases fit TRBD2. With V trimmed by 4 bases and J by 5 bases, 5 bases remained unmatched. This CDR3 contains 15 residues. Germline loops: CDR1 LGHNA, CDR2 YSLEER. The CDR3 loop reads CASSLRTSGSHEQYF. The DNA for the CDR3 is TGCGCCAGCAGCCTACGGACTAGCGGGAGCCACGAGCAGTACTTC.

CDR3 loop: CAILTSGLAGAYNEQFF. DNA of the CDR3: TGTGCCATCCTTACGAGCGGACTAGCGGGAGCCTACAATGAGCAGTTCTTC. The V gene is TRBV10-3, the J gene TRBJ2-1; 13 bases are shared with TRBD2. With 8 bases clipped from V and 2 bases from J, the junction kept 9 bases outside the gene matches. The CDR3 has 17 amino acids. CDR1 is ENHRY, CDR2 SYGVKD, per germline.

This rearrangement joins TRBV5-8 to TRBJ1-2; D is unclear. From germline, CDR1 is SGHTS and CDR2 YDEGEE. Trimming took off 1 base at V and 10 bases at J, with 8 bases between the two ends. The CDR3 is 11 residues long. For the CDR3, the DNA is TGTGCCAGCAGCTTGCAATATTACTACACCTTC. It is translated as CASSLQYYYTF.

The chain is built from TRBV5-5 and TRBJ2-5; D might be TRBD2 (5 bases). The DNA end is more similar to TRBJ2-7, so the J call may be wrong. The germline gives CDR1 SGHKS, CDR2 YYEKEE (reference sequence). CDR3 length: 14 residues. Here the CDR3 DNA reads TGTGCCAGCAGCTTGGCCGGGGAATCCTACGAGCAGTACTTC. This encodes CASSLAGESYEQYF.

The rearrangement links TRBV30 to TRBJ2-1; 7 bases line up with TRBD2. J lost 5 bases, V lost 4 bases, and 8 bases had no gene match. Germline V gives CDR1 GTSNPN, CDR2 SVGIG (reference sequence). CDR3 length: 14 amino acids. The DNA for the CDR3 is TGTGCCTGGACGTCAGAGCGGGATCACAATGAGCAGTTCTTC. Residues: CAWTSERDHNEQFF.

Worth noting for this clone: At one of its ends the junction is not consistent with the germline gene, which may arise from a read error. The chain couples TRBV7-7 to TRBJ2-7; 7 nucleotides agree with TRBD2. The germline V gene encodes CDR1 SSHAT and CDR2 FNYEAQ (reference sequence). The length of the CDR3 is 14 residues. CDR3 coding DNA: TGTGCTAGCAGCTGGGGGGAGGGCCCGTACGAGCAGTACTTC. It translates to CASSWGEGPYEQYF.